Listed here are 19 T cell receptor beta chains from one sample, sequenced in a study of T cells expressing NK-cell markers. From the 5' RACE reads, TCRdb lists one entry per CDR3 protein and no DNA. The sample yields about 260,000 distinct CDR3 sequences, of which the top ten take up roughly 4.2%. The sequencing sample was made of blood T cells: a sorted CD56 or NKG2C T cell subset, CD4+ or CD8+ T cells, or bulk PBMC T cells (not recorded which). The receptors come from a woman between 18 and 75 years old in good health.

The chain links TRBV28 to TRBJ2-1; TCRdb selects TRBD1, and the lack of DNA leaves this call unchecked. Germline V gives CDR1 MDHEN, CDR2 SYDVKM. The CDR3 consists of 13 residues. The CDR3: CASSRAGRDEQFF. Based on the CDR3 plus reference TRBV28 and TRBJ2-1, the full variable domain is DVKVTQSSRYLVKRTGEKVFLECVQDMDHENMFWYRQDPGLGLRLIYFSYDVKMKEKGDIPEGYSVSREKKERFSLILESASTNQTSMYLCASSRAGRDEQFFGPGTRLTVL.

The chain couples TRBV4-3 to TRBJ1-1. The CDR3 extends over 16 amino acids. The germline V gene encodes CDR1 LGHNA and CDR2 YSLEER. This CDR3 is CASSQDLYYKNSEAFF.

V and J are TRBV29-1 and TRBJ2-1; there is no DNA to check the TCRdb D call of TRBD2. Germline CDR1 reads SQVTM; CDR2 reads ANQGSEA. The CDR3 covers 17 residues. The CDR3 sequence is CSAGPPGRGESHNEQFF.

V usage is TRBV5-1 and J usage is TRBJ2-3; without DNA, the TCRdb call of TRBD1 cannot be checked. This CDR3 spans 15 amino acids. CDR1 is SGHRS and CDR2 is YFSETQ in the germline V gene. The CDR3 reads CASSLSGVGTDTQYF.

CDR3 region: CSARVASGRSWTDTQYF. The rearrangement links TRBV20-1 to TRBJ2-3; TCRdb's D call of TRBD2 is untestable without DNA. This CDR3 contains 17 residues. Germline CDR1 and CDR2: DFQATT and SNEGSKA (reference sequence).

V is TRBV6-1 and J is TRBJ1-2; TCRdb's D gene call, TRBD1, goes unchecked for lack of DNA. CDR1 and CDR2 (germline): MNHNS, SASEGT. CDR3 size: 15 residues. CDR3: CASSQTGGEKYGYTF.

J is TRBJ2-1 and V is TRBV5-6. This CDR3 is built from 15 residues. Germline CDR1 reads SGHDT; CDR2 reads YYEEEE. The CDR3 spells CASSLGVTKFNEQFF.

V and J are TRBV6-1 and TRBJ2-3; the TRBD1 assignment by TCRdb is unverifiable without DNA. The germline CDR1 and CDR2 sequences are MNHNS and SASEGT. The CDR3 extends over 15 amino acids. The CDR3 loop is CASSQSPRGTDTQYF.

The V gene is TRBV5-1, the J gene TRBJ1-2; TCRdb names TRBD1, which stays unverified in the absence of DNA. CDR3 length: 15 amino acids. From germline, CDR1 is SGHRS and CDR2 YFSETQ. The CDR3 spells CASSGGGTAVYGYTF. Together with reference TRBV5-1 and TRBJ1-2, the CDR3 gives the full variable domain: KAGVTQTPRYLIKTRGQQVTLSCSPISGHRSVSWYQQTPGQGLQFLFEYFSETQRNKGNFPGRFSGRQFSNSRSEMNVSTLELGDSALYLCASSGGGTAVYGYTFGSGTRLTVV.

The V and J genes are TRBV5-1 and TRBJ2-6; TCRdb returns TRBD2, unconfirmable since there is no DNA. Germline CDR1 SGHRS, CDR2 YFSETQ. This CDR3 is built from 16 residues. The CDR3 here is CASSPTVRSGANVLTF.

The genes are TRBV3-1 and TRBJ1-3. This CDR3 has 14 amino acids. Germline V gene data show CDR1 as LGHDT and CDR2 as YNNKEL (reference sequence). The CDR3 loop is CASSPLLAGNTIYF.

This chain joins TRBV29-1 and TRBJ1-2; no DNA is available, so the TRBD1 call from TCRdb remains unchecked. The length of the CDR3 is 14 residues. Germline lookup yields CDR1 SQVTM and CDR2 ANQGSEA. CDR3: CSVGERTGGYGYTF.

The CDR3 here is CSASLGKNTEAFF. The chain recombines TRBV20-1 with TRBJ1-1. Looked up from germline, CDR1 is DFQATT and CDR2 is SNEGSKA (reference sequence). The CDR3 is made up of 13 amino acids.

This chain links TRBV28 with TRBJ1-2; TCRdb proposes TRBD1, but this gene call is untestable without DNA. This CDR3 spans 15 amino acids. Germline CDR1 and CDR2: MDHEN and SYDVKM. The chain's CDR3 is CASSTWSQGSYGYTF.

This chain connects TRBV28 to TRBJ2-3. Germline CDR1 reads MDHEN; CDR2 reads SYDVKM. The CDR3 spans 14 residues. Here the CDR3 reads CASSRSGARDTQYF.

The chain employs TRBV7-2 and TRBJ2-7; TCRdb proposes TRBD2, but this gene call is untestable without DNA. Germline lookup yields CDR1 SGHTA and CDR2 FQGNSA. This CDR3 contains 15 residues. The chain's CDR3 is CASSSSRTRGYEQYF.

The chain couples TRBV5-1 to TRBJ2-3. This CDR3 is 14 amino acids long. CDR1 and CDR2 from the germline V gene are SGHRS and YFSETQ. The CDR3 reads CASSLGTSADTQYF.

The chain links TRBV20-1 to TRBJ1-4. Per the germline V gene, CDR1 is DFQATT and CDR2 is SNEGSKA (reference sequence). This CDR3 has 11 amino acids. The CDR3 loop is CSAKLQEKLFF.

The V call is TRBV5-4, the J call TRBJ2-1. The CDR3 is 13 residues long. Per germline, CDR1 SGHNT and CDR2 YYREEE (reference sequence). CDR3: CASGGISYNEQFF. The full variable domain, rest sourced from reference TRBV5-4 and TRBJ2-1, is ETGVTQSPTHLIKTRGQQVTLRCSSQSGHNTVSWYQQALGQGPQFIFQYYREEENGRGNFPPRFSGLQFPNYSSELNVNALELDDSALYLCASGGISYNEQFFGPGTRLTVL.